This T cell receptor (beta chain) was recovered during a study of PD-L1 blockade in urothelial cancer. About the research overall: Previous chemotherapy exposure amounted to 0 to 3 regimens for patients. Blood analysis occurred 3 weeks (second dose) and 6 weeks after treatment start. Across blood samples, T cells had a median count of 141,255.

Looked up from germline, CDR1 is WSHSY and CDR2 is SAAADI. The V end was cut by 6 bases, the J end by 4 bases, with 14 bases between. The CDR3 runs 14 residues. The table came from immunoSEQ multiplex PCR; TCRdb's copy has only in-frame clones and leaves some out. The sample comprises about 39,000 clones, around 89% of which are singletons, and about 1.9% rests with the top ten. Anywhere from 1 to 8 samples came from each patient, spanning pretreatment and on-treatment. The genes are TRBV10-2 and TRBJ2-3; perhaps TRBD2 as D (6 bases). The receptor's source is a man aged 55-75 years with urothelial cancer. Specimen: PBMCs, collected around atezolizumab (anti-PD-L1) treatment. As DNA, the CDR3 is TGCGCCAGCAGGGAGACTAGTCCGGCAGATACGCAGTATTTT. Residues: CASRETSPADTQYF.